The source of this TCR beta chain is a study of PD-L1 blockade in urothelial cancer. Study-wide context: The year 2014 saw patients start atezolizumab, 1,200 mg intravenously every 3 weeks. At 3 weeks (second dose) and 6 weeks after starting treatment, blood was analyzed. Bladder-origin urothelial cancer in males described about 90% of the 29 patients.

Time point denoted: pretreatment peripheral blood. The study collected 1 to 8 samples per patient, pretreatment and on-treatment. Trimming removed 3 bases at V and 4 bases at J, with 13 bases between. This CDR3 contains 15 residues. Germline V gene sequence: CDR1 MNHNS, CDR2 SASEGT. The protocol was immunoSEQ multiplex PCR, while the TCRdb copy is restricted to in-frame clones and leaves out a portion. Counted here are over 45,000 clones, about 86% occurring once; the ten biggest clones make up approximately 20%. The sequences come from PBMCs, collected around atezolizumab (anti-PD-L1) treatment. This TCR came from a man aged 55 to 70 with urothelial cancer. The rearrangement links TRBV6-1 to TRBJ2-1; weak D call: TRBD2 (5 bases). The CDR3 sequence is CASSDKRLGYNEQFF. The CDR3 DNA reads as TGTGCCAGCAGTGACAAGCGGTTGGGATACAATGAGCAGTTCTTC.